The 17 T cell receptor beta chains presented below share a single source sample, sequenced in a study of T cell repertoires in cytomegalovirus infection. TCRdb re-derived calls from the reads in MiXCR, one entry per CDR3 protein. Among 250,000 to 300,000 distinct CDR3 sequences listed, about a quarter were seen once. The sequenced sample consisted of PBMCs. These receptors were collected from a human donor in good health (CMV status not recorded). Some clones in this sample may be carry-over from other donors' samples.

V and J are TRBV5-5 and TRBJ2-1; 11 bases agree with TRBD2. Trimming cost V 3 bases and J 7 bases; bases outside gene matches: 9. CDR1 and CDR2 from the germline V gene are SGHKS and YYEKEE (reference sequence). The CDR3 is 16 amino acids. CDR3 sequence (DNA): TGTGCCAGCAGCTCCACCGGGACTAGCGGTTTTAATGAGCAGTTCTTC. Its protein is CASSSTGTSGFNEQFF.

This clonotype showed up just a few times. The CDR3 bases are TGCGCCAGCAGTCAATCGCAGGGTAGCCGATCTCACGAGCAGTACTTC. Translated, it gives CASSQSQGSRSHEQYF. This chain connects TRBV23-1 to TRBJ2-7; maybe TRBD1 (5 bases). TRBV23-1 is classed as an ORF, of uncertain function. Trimming left V 0 bases short and J 5 bases short, with 17 bases between. CDR3 length equals 16 residues.

There are many counts of this clonotype. A junction end diverges from the germline sequence, so it may reflect a read error. V and J are TRBV7-2 and TRBJ2-5, with 10 bases aligning to TRBD2. Looked up from germline, CDR1 is SGHTA and CDR2 is FQGNSA. The CDR3 runs 13 residues. CDR3 sequence (DNA): TGCGCCAGCAGCCTAGCGGGAGCGGAGACCCAGTACTTC. It translates to CASSLAGAETQYF.

This sequence joins TRBV7-2 and TRBJ2-3; no clear D gene. V lost 7 bases and J lost 0, with 8 bases in between. Germline V CDR1 and CDR2: SGHTA, FQGNSA. This CDR3 comprises 13 residues. The DNA for the CDR3 is TGTGCCAGCAAATTAGCTAGCACAGATACGCAGTATTTT. This gives the protein CASKLASTDTQYF.

The chain links TRBV10-3 to TRBJ2-1; D not certain. CDR3 size: 14 residues. Trimming removed 1 base from V and 9 bases from J, with 13 bases in between. Germline values: CDR1 ENHRY, CDR2 SYGVKD. Here the CDR3 reads CAISELLPPPEQFF. The CDR3 DNA is TGTGCCATCAGTGAGTTATTACCCCCCCCTGAGCAGTTCTTC.

This chain uses TRBV7-9 with TRBJ2-7; possibly TRBD1 or TRBD2 for D (6 bases each). Trimming removed 5 bases at V and 5 bases at J, with 19 bases between. CDR3 length: 15 residues. Germline V gene sequence: CDR1 SEHNR, CDR2 FQNEAQ (reference sequence). In DNA, the CDR3 is TGTGCCAGCAGCCCAAGGGACACCACGGGGGACGAGCAGTACTTC. Translation gives CASSPRDTTGDEQYF.

This clonotype was observed at least ten times. CDR3 amino acids: CASSLLDNQPQHF. The CDR3 DNA follows: TGTGCCAGCAGTTTACTTGACAATCAGCCCCAGCATTTT. The chain couples TRBV6-6 to TRBJ1-5; D not resolved. There are 13 residues in the CDR3. Deletions cut 4 bases from V and 3 bases from J, with 7 bases between. Germline CDR1 reads MNHNY; CDR2 reads SVGAGI (reference sequence).

This clonotype was detected a few times. The rearrangement uses TRBV18 and TRBJ1-5; no firm D call. The CDR3 extends over 15 amino acids. Germline loops: CDR1 KGHSH, CDR2 LQKENI. V dropped 1 base and J dropped 0 bases, with 7 bases sitting between them. The CDR3 sequence is CASSPLKNSNQPQHF. For the CDR3, the DNA is TGTGCCAGCTCACCACTCAAGAATAGCAATCAGCCCCAGCATTTT. The full variable domain, completed using reference TRBV18 and TRBJ1-5, is NAGVMQNPRHLVRRRGQEARLRCSPMKGHSHVYWYRQLPEEGLKFMVYLQKENIIDESGMPKERFSAEFPKEGPSILRIQQVVRGDSAAYFCASSPLKNSNQPQHFGDGTRLSIL.

This clonotype came up many times. V and J are TRBV7-2 and TRBJ1-3, with unresolved D. Trimming took 3 bases from V and 3 from J, leaving 9 bases between them. Germline V gene lookup returns CDR1 SGHTA and CDR2 FQGNSA. This CDR3 has 14 residues. The CDR3 sequence is CASSFREFGNTIYF. The CDR3 DNA follows: TGTGCCAGCAGCTTTAGGGAGTTTGGAAACACCATATATTTT.

A few counts support this clonotype. The CDR3 bases are TGTGCCAGCACCTTGACAGGGACGAACACTGAAGCTTTCTTT. As protein: CASTLTGTNTEAFF. This chain uses TRBV6-6 with TRBJ1-1, with TRBD1 matching 7 bases. This CDR3 comprises 14 residues. Germline loops: CDR1 MNHNY, CDR2 SVGAGI (reference sequence). J lost 1 base, V lost 7 bases, and 6 bases had no gene match.

V is TRBV18 and J is TRBJ2-4, with 8 bases identical to TRBD2. Germline values: CDR1 KGHSH, CDR2 LQKENI. The CDR3 is 15 residues long. Germline trimming cut 2 bases from V and 5 bases from J; bases unmatched to any gene: 5. The CDR3 DNA reads TGTGCCAGCTCACCATCGGGGGGGATTGAAAACATTCAGTACTTC. Protein product: CASSPSGGIENIQYF.

The chain has TRBV6-6 and TRBJ1-2, with 7 bases identical to TRBD1. Looked up from germline, CDR1 is MNHNY and CDR2 is SVGAGI (reference sequence). J was trimmed by 5 bases and V by 6 bases; bases with no gene match: 9. CDR3 length equals 14 residues. The CDR3 loop reads CASSDDREGYGYTF. In nucleotides, the CDR3 is TGTGCCAGCAGCGACGACAGGGAGGGGTATGGCTACACCTTC.

The chain combines TRBV7-9 with TRBJ1-2, with D unclear. CDR1 and CDR2 (germline): SEHNR, FQNEAQ (reference sequence). V lost 5 bases, J lost 4 bases, and 17 bases lay in between. This CDR3 region has 15 residues. The CDR3 DNA is TGTGCCAGCAGCCTGCCTGCGTTGATATCCTATGGCTACACCTTC. This sequence encodes CASSLPALISYGYTF.

The rearrangement uses TRBV7-4 and TRBJ2-7; 8 bases line up with TRBD1. Germline assignment: CDR1 SGHVT and CDR2 SQSDAQ. With V trimmed by 5 bases and J by 0 bases, 6 bases remained unmatched. This CDR3 has 15 residues. CDR3 region: CASSPPGQVSYEQYV. CDR3 in DNA: TGTGCCAGCAGCCCACCGGGACAGGTCTCCTACGAGCAGTACGTC.

This clonotype was recorded many times. CDR3 DNA sequence: TGTGCCAGCAGCTTAGCCGGGGGCGGCTACGAGCAGTACGTC. It encodes CASSLAGGGYEQYV. This chain joins TRBV7-2 and TRBJ2-7; TRBD1 or TRBD2 may be the D gene (6 bases each). Germline V CDR1 and CDR2: SGHTA, FQGNSA. This CDR3 has 14 amino acids. The V end was cut by 0 bases, the J end by 3 bases, with 9 bases between.

This clonotype turned up a few times. The chain carries TRBV4-2 and TRBJ2-5, with 12 bases matching TRBD2. Germline CDR1 and CDR2: LGHNA and YNFKEQ. The J segment lost 2 bases and the V segment lost 4 bases, leaving 8 bases of the junction unmatched. This CDR3 is 17 amino acids long. CDR3 region: CASSPWRGTSGQETQYF. The DNA for the CDR3 is TGTGCCAGCAGCCCCTGGAGAGGGACTAGCGGGCAAGAGACCCAGTACTTC.

V is TRBV28 and J is TRBJ2-4, with a tentative D call TRBD1 (6 bases). The CDR3 runs to 14 residues. The ends were cut back, 8 bases at V and 7 bases at J, with 18 bases in the middle. Germline V gene lookup returns CDR1 MDHEN and CDR2 SYDVKM. This CDR3 is CASLKQGSRNIQYF. In nucleotides, the CDR3 is TGTGCCAGCCTAAAACAGGGAAGCAGGAACATTCAGTACTTC.